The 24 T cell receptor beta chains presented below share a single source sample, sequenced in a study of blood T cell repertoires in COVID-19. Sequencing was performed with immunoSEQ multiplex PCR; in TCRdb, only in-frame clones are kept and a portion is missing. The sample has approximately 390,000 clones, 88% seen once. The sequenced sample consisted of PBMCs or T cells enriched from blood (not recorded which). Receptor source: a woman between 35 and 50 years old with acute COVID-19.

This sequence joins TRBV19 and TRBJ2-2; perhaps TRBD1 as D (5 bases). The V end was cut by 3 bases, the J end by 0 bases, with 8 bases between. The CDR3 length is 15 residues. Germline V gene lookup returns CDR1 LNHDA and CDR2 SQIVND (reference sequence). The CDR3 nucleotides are TGTGCCAGTAGTATGACAGCATCGAACACCGGGGAGCTGTTTTTT. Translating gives CASSMTASNTGELFF.

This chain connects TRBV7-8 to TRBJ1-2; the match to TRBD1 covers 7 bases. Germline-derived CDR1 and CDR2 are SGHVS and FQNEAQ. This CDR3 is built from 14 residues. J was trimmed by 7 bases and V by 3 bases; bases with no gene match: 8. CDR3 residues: CASSFDRVSAGYTF. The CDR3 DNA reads TGTGCCAGCAGCTTTGACAGGGTTTCGGCTGGCTACACCTTC.

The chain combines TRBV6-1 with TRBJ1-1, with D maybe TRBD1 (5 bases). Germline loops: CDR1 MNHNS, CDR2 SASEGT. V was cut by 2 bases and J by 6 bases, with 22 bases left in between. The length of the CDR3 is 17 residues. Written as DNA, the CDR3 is TGTGCCAGCAGTGAATTAAGGACACCCGGCAATCGCCCTGAAGCTTTCTTT. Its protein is CASSELRTPGNRPEAFF.

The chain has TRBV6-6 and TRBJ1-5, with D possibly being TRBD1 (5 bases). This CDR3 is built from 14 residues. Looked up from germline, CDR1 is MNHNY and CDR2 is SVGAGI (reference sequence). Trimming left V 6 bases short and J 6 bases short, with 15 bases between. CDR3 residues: CASRDPGRGQPQHF. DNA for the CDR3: TGTGCCAGCAGGGATCCAGGGAGGGGTCAGCCCCAGCATTTT.

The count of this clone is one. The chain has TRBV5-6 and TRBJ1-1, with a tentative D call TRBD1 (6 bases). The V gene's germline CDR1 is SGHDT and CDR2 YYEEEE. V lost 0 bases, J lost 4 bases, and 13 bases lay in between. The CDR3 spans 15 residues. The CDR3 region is CASSLGPQGSTEAFF. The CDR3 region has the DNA TGTGCCAGCAGCTTGGGTCCACAGGGAAGCACTGAAGCTTTCTTT.

The CDR3 sequence is CASTKRGVEETQYF. The CDR3 bases are TGTGCCAGCACCAAACGGGGGGTAGAAGAGACCCAGTACTTC. The V call is TRBV11-2, the J call TRBJ2-5; 7 nucleotides agree with TRBD2. Germline V CDR1 and CDR2: SGHAT, FQNNGV. The length of the CDR3 is 14 residues. Trimming took 7 bases from V and 3 from J; bases not matched to a gene: 8.

This CDR3 reads CASSYSPQSYEQYF. Written as DNA, the CDR3 is TGTGCCAGCAGTTACTCCCCCCAGTCCTACGAGCAGTACTTC. The chain carries TRBV6-5 and TRBJ2-7; D gene uncertain. Trimming removed 0 bases from V and 1 base from J, with 7 bases in between. Germline assignment: CDR1 MNHEY and CDR2 SVGAGI. The CDR3 totals 14 residues.

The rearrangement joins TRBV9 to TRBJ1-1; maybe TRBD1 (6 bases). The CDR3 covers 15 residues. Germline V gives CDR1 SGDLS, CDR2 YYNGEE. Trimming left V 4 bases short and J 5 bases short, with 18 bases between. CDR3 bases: TGTGCCAGCAGCTCCATTGTGGGGGGGCGGACTGAAGCTTTCTTT. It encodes CASSSIVGGRTEAFF.

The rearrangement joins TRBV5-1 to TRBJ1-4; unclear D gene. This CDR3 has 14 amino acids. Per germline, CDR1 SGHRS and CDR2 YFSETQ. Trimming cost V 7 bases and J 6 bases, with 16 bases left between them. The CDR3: CASSSDLSYEKLFF. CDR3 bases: TGCGCCAGCTCCTCAGACTTAAGCTATGAAAAACTGTTTTTT.

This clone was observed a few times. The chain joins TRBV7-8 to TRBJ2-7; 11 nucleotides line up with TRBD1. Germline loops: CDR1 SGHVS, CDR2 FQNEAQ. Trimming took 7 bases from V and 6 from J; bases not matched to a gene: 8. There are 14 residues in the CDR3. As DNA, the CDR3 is TGTGCCAGCACACTTTCCGGGACAGGGGGCGAGCAGTACTTC. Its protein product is CASTLSGTGGEQYF.

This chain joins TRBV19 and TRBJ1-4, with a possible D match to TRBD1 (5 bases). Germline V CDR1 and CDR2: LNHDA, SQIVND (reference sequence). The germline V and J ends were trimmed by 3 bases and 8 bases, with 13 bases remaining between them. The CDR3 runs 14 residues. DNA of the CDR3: TGTGCCAGTAGTATCGCAGGGTCGAGGGAAAAACTGTTTTTT. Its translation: CASSIAGSREKLFF.

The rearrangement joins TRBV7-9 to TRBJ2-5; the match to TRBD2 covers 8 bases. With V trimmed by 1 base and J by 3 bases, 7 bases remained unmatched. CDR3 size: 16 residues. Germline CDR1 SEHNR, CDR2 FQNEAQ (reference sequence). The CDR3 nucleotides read TGTGCCAGCAGCTTAGACAGCGGGGGAGAAAAAGAGACCCAGTACTTC. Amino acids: CASSLDSGGEKETQYF. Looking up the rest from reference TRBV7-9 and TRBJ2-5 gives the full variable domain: DTGVSQNPRHKITKRGQNVTFRCDPISEHNRLYWYRQTLGQGPEFLTYFQNEAQLEKSRLLSDRFSAERPKGSFSTLEIQRTEQGDSAMYLCASSLDSGGEKETQYFGPGTRLLVL.

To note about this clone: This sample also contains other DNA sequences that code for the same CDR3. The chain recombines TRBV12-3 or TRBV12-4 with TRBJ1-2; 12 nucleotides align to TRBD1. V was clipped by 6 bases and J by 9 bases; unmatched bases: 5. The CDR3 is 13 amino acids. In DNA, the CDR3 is TGTGCCAGCAGAAAGGGACAGGGGGCAAGCTACACCTTC. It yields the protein CASRKGQGASYTF.

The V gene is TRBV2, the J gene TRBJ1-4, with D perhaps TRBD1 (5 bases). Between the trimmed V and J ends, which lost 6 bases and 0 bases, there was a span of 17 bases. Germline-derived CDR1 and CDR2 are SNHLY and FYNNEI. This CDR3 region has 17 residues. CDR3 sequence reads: CASSMGGNGATNEKLFF. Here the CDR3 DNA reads TGTGCCAGCAGCATGGGGGGGAACGGCGCAACTAATGAAAAACTGTTTTTT.

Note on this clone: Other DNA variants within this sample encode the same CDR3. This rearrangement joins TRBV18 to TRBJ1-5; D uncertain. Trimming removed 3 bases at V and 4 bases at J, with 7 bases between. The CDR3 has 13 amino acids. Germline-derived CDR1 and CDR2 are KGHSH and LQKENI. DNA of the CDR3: TGTGCCAGCTCACCGGGCGGGAATCAGCCCCAGCATTTT. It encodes CASSPGGNQPQHF.

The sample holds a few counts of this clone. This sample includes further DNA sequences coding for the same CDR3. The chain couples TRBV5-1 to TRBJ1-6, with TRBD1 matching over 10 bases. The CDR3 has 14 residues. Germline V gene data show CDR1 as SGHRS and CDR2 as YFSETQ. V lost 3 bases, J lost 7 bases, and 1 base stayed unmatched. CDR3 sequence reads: CASSSDRGNSPLHF. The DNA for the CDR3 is TGCGCCAGCAGCTCGGACAGGGGGAATTCACCCCTCCACTTT.

The CDR3 DNA reads as TGTGCCAGCAGTTATTTCGCGGGGGGCGCCGGGGAGCTGTTTTTT. The encoded protein is CASSYFAGGAGELFF. V is TRBV6-5 and J is TRBJ2-2, with 8 bases matching TRBD2. V trimming: 3 bases; J trimming: 6 bases; junction bases outside the gene matches: 6. Per germline, CDR1 MNHEY and CDR2 SVGAGI. CDR3 length: 15 residues.

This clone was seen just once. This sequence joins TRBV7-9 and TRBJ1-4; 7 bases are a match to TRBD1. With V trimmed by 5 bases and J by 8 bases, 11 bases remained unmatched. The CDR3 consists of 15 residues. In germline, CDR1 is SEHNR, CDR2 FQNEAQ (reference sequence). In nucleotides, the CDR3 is TGTGCCAGCAGCGCACAAAACAGGGGTGGAGAAAAACTGTTTTTT. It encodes CASSAQNRGGEKLFF.

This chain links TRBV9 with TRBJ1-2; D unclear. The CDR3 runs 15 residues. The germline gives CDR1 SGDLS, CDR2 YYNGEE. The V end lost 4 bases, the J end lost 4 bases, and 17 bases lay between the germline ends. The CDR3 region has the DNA TGTGCCAGCAGCCCACTCCACGGGAGCGTCTATGGCTACACCTTC. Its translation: CASSPLHGSVYGYTF.

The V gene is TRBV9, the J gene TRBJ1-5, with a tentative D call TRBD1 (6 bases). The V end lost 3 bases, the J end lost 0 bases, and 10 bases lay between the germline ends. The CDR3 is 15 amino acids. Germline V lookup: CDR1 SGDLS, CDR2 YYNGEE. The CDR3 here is CASSGQGISNQPQHF. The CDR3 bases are TGTGCCAGCAGCGGTCAGGGGATTAGCAATCAGCCCCAGCATTTT.

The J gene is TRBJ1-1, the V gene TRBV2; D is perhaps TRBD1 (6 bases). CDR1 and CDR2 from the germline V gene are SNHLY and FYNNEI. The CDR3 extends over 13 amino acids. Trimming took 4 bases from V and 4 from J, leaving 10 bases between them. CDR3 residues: CASSAQGSTEAFF. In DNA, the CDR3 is TGTGCCAGCAGTGCACAGGGATCCACTGAAGCTTTCTTT.

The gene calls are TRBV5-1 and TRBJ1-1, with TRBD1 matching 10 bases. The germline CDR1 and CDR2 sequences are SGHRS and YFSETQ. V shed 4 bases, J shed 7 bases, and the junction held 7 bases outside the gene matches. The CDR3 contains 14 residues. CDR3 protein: CASSNRTGGYEAFF. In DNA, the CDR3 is TGCGCCAGCAGCAACCGGACAGGGGGTTATGAAGCTTTCTTT.

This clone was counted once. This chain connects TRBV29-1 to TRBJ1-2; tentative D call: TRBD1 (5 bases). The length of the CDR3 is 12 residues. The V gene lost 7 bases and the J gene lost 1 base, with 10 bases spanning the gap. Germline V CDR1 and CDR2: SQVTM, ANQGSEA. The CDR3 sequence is CSGGNSNYGYTF. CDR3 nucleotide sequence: TGCAGCGGGGGGAATAGTAACTATGGCTACACCTTC.

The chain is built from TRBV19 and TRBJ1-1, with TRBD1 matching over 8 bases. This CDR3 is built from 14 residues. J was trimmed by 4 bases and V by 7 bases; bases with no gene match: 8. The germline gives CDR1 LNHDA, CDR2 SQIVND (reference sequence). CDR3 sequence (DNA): TGTGCCAGTAACCCTATCACAGGGGGCACTGAAGCTTTCTTT. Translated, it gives CASNPITGGTEAFF.